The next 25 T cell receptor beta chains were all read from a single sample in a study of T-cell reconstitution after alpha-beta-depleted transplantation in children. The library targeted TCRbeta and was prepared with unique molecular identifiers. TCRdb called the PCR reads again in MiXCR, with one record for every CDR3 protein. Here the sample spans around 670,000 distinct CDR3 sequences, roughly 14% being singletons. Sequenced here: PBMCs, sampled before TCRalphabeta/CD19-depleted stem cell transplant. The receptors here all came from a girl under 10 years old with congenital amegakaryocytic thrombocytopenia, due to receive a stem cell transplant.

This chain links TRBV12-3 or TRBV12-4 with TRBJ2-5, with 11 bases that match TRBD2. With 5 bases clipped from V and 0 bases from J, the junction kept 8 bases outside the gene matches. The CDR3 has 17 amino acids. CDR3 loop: CASSPGLAVRYQETQYF. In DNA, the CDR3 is TGTGCCAGCAGTCCGGGACTAGCGGTTAGGTACCAAGAGACCCAGTACTTC.

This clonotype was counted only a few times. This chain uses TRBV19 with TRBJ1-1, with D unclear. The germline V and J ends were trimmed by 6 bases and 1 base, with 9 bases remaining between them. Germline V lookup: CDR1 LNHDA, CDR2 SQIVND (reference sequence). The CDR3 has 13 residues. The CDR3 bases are TGTGCCAGTAGCACGTTCCGGAACACTGAAGCTTTCTTT. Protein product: CASSTFRNTEAFF.

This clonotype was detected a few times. The CDR3 region is CASKFEGSYNEQFF. The CDR3 bases are TGTGCCAGTAAATTTGAAGGCTCCTACAATGAGCAGTTCTTC. V and J are TRBV19 and TRBJ2-1; D call uncertain. Germline CDR1 and CDR2: LNHDA and SQIVND (reference sequence). Trimming stripped 7 bases from V and 0 bases from J, with 10 bases between. This CDR3 spans 14 amino acids.

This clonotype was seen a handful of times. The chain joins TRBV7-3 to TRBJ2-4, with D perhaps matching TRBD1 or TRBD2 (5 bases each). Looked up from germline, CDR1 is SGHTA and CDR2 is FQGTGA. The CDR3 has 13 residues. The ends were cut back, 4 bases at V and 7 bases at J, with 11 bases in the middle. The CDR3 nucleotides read TGTGCCAGCAGCTCGGGACCTCGCAACATTCAGTACTTC. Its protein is CASSSGPRNIQYF.

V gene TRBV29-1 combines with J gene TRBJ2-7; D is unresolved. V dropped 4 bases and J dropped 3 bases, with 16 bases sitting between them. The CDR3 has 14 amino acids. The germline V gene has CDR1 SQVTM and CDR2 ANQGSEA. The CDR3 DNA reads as TGCAGCGTTGGGGGTACGACACCAAGCTACGAGCAGTACTTC. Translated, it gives CSVGGTTPSYEQYF.

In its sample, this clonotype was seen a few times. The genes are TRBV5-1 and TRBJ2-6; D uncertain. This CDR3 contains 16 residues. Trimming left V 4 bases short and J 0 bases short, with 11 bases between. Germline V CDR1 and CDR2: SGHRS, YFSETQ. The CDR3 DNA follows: TGCGCCAGCAGCCTCCGCGTCTACTCTGGGGCCAACGTCCTGACTTTC. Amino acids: CASSLRVYSGANVLTF.

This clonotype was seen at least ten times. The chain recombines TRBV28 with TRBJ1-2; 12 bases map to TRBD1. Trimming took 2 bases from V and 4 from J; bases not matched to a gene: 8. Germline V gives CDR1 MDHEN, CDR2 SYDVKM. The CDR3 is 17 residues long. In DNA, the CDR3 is TGTGCCAGCAGTTTAGGGACAGGGGGCTTTAAGAGCTATGGCTACACCTTC. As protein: CASSLGTGGFKSYGYTF.

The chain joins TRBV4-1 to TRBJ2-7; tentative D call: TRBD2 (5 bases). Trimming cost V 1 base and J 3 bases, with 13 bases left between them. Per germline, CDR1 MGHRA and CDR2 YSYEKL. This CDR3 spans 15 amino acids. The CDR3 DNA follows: TGCGCCAGCAGCCAAGTTGGGGTCCGGGACTACGAGCAGTACTTC. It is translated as CASSQVGVRDYEQYF.

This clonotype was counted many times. The CDR3, as DNA: TGCGCCAGCAGCTTGGCCAGCAGTATCTACAATGAGCAGTTCTTC. Translated: CASSLASSIYNEQFF. This chain uses TRBV5-1 with TRBJ2-1, with no clear D. V dropped 0 bases and J dropped 3 bases, with 10 bases sitting between them. Germline assignment: CDR1 SGHRS and CDR2 YFSETQ. CDR3 length: 15 residues.

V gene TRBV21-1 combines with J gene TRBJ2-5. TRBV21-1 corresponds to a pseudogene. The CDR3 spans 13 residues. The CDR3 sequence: CASSARAKETQYF. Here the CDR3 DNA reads TGTGCCAGCAGCGCAAGAGCTAAAGAGACCCAGTACTTC.

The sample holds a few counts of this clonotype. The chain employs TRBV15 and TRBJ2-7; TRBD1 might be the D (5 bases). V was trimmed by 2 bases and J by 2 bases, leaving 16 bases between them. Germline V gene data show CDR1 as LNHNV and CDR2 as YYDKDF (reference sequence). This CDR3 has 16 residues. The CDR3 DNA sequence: TGTGCCACCAGCAGACAGCCAGGGTCGTCGGCCTACGAGCAGTACTTC. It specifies CATSRQPGSSAYEQYF.

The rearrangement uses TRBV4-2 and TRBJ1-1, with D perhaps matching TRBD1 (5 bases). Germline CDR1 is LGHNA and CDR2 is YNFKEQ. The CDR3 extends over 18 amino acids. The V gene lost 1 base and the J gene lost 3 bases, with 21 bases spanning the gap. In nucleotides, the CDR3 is TGTGCCAGCAGCCAAGCTCGCGGGACTTTCCTCACTTACACTGAAGCTTTCTTT. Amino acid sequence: CASSQARGTFLTYTEAFF.

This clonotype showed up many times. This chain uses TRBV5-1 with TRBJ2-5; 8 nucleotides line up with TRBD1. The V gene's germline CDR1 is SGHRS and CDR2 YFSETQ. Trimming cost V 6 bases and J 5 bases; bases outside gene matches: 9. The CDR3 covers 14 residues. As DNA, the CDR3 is TGCGCCAGCACGATGGACAGGGTTGAGGAGACCCAGTACTTC. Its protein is CASTMDRVEETQYF.

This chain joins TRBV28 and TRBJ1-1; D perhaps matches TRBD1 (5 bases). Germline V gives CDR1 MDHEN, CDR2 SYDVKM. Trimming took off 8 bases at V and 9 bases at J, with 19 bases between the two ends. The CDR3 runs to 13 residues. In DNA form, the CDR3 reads TGTGCCAGCGCTCCTATTGCGGGGCTTAAAGCTTTCTTT. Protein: CASAPIAGLKAFF.

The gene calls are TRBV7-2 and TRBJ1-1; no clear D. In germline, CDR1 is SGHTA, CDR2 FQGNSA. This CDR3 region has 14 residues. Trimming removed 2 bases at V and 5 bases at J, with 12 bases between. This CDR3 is CASSLLRQMTEAFF. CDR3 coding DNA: TGTGCCAGCAGCTTATTGAGACAAATGACTGAAGCTTTCTTT.

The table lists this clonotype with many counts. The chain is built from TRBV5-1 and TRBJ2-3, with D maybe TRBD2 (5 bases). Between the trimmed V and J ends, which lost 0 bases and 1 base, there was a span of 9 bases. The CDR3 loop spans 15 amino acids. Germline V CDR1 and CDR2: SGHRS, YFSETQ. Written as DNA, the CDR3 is TGCGCCAGCAGCTTGGGGGCGGGCCGCACAGATACGCAGTATTTT. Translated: CASSLGAGRTDTQYF.

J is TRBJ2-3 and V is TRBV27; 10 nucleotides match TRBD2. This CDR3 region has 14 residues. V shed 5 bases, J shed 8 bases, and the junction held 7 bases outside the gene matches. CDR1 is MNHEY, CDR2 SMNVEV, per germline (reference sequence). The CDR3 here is CASSLLAGEGTQYF. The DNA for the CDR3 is TGTGCCAGCAGTCTGCTAGCGGGAGAGGGTACGCAGTATTTT.

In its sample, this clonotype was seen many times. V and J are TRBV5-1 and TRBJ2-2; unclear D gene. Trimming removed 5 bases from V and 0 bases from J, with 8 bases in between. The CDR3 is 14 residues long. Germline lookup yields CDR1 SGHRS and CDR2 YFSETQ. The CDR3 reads CASRAGSNTGELFF. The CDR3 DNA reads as TGCGCCAGCAGGGCCGGTTCGAACACCGGGGAGCTGTTTTTT. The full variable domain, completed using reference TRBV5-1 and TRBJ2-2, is KAGVTQTPRYLIKTRGQQVTLSCSPISGHRSVSWYQQTPGQGLQFLFEYFSETQRNKGNFPGRFSGRQFSNSRSEMNVSTLELGDSALYLCASRAGSNTGELFFGEGSRLTVL.

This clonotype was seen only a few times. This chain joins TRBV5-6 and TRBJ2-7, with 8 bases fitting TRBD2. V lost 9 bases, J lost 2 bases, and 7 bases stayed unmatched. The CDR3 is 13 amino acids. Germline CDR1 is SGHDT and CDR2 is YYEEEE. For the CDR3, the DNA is TGTGCCACCACTAGCGGCTTGACCTACGAGCAGTACTTC. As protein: CATTSGLTYEQYF.

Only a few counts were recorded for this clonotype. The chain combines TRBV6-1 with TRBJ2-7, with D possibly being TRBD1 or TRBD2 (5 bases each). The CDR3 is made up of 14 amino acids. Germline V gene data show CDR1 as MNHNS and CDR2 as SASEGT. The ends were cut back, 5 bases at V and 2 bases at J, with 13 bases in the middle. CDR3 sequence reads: CASSPTGRPYEQYF. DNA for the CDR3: TGTGCCAGCAGTCCTACGGGACGCCCCTACGAGCAGTACTTC.

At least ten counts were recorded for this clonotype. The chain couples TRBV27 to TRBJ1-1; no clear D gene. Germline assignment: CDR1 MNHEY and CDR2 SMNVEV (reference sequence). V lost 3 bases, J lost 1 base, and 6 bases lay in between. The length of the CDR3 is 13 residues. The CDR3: CASSFMKNTEAFF. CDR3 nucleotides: TGTGCCAGCAGTTTCATGAAGAACACTGAAGCTTTCTTT.

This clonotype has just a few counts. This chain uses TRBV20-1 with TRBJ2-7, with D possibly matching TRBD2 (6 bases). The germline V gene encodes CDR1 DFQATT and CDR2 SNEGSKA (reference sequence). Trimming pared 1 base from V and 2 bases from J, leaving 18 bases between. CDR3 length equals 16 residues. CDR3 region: CSARGGSSGLPYEQYF. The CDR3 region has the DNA TGCAGTGCTAGAGGGGGCAGTAGCGGTCTACCCTACGAGCAGTACTTC.

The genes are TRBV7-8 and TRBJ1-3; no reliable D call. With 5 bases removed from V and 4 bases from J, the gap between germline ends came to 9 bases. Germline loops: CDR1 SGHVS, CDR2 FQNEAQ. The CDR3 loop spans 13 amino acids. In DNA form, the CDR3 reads TGTGCCAGCAGCAGGGCCGCGGGAAACACCATATATTTT. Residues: CASSRAAGNTIYF.

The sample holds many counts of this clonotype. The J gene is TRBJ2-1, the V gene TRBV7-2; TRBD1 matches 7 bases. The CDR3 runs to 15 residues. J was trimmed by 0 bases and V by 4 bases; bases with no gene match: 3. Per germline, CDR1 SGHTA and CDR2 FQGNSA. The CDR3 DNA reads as TGTGCCAGCAGCTACAGGGGAAACTCCTACAATGAGCAGTTCTTC. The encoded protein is CASSYRGNSYNEQFF.

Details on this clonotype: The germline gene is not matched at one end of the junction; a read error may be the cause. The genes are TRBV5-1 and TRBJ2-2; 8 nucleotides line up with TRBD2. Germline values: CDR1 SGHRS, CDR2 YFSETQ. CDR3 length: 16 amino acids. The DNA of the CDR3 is TGCGCCAGCAGCTCCGCGAGCTGGCGGGAGGCCGGGGAACTGTTTTTC. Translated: CASSSASWREAGELFF.